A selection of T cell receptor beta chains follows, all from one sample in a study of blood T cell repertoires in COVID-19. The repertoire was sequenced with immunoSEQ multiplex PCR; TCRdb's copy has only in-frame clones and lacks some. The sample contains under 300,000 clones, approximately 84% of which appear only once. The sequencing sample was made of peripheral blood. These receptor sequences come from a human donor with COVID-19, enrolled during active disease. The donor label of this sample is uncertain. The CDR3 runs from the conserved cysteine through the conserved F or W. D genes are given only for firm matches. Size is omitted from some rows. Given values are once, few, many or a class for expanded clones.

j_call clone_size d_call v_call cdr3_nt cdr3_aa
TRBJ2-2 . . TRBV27 TGTGCCAGCAGTTTAAATCAGGGTGCAGGGGTGGAGCTGTTTTTT CASSLNQGAGVELFF
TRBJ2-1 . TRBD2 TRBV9 TGTGCCAGCAGCGCGGCTAGCGGGAGTAATGAGCAGTTCTTC CASSAASGSNEQFF
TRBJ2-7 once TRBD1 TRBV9 TGTGCCAGCAGCCTAAGGACAGGGGCGACCTACGAGCAGTACTTC CASSLRTGATYEQYF
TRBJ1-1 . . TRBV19 TGTGCCAGTAGTGGACAGTATAACACTGAAGCTTTCTTT CASSGQYNTEAFF
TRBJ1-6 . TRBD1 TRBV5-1 TGCGCCAGCAGCTTACAGGGGGGCGTAAATTCACCCCTCCACTTT CASSLQGGVNSPLHF
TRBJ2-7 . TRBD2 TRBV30 TGTGCCTGGACGGGGACTAGCGCAACTCGGAGGGCTTACGAGCAGTACTTC CAWTGTSATRRAYEQYF
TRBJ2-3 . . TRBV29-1 TGCAGCGTTGAGGTCCTAGCCGAATCAAGCACAGATACGCAGTATTTT CSVEVLAESSTDTQYF
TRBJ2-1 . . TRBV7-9 TGTGCCAGCAGCTTAGACCTAGCGGAGCAGTTCTTC CASSLDLAEQFF
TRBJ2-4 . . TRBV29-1 TGCAGCGTTGTTTGGCAAGCCAAAAACATTCAGTACTTC CSVVWQAKNIQYF
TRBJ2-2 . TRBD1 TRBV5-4 TGTGCCAGCAGCAGACAGGGCTACGGGGAGCTGTTTTTT CASSRQGYGELFF
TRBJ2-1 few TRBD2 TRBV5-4 TGTGCCAGCAACCCCGGGGGACTAGCGGGAGTAAATGAGCAGTTCTTC CASNPGGLAGVNEQFF